The clone carrying this T cell receptor (beta chain) has more than one count but fewer than ten. This sample is drawn from a study of T-cell memory formation after mild COVID-19. TCRdb re-called the 5' RACE reads with MiXCR, one entry per CDR3 protein. The data hold hundreds of thousands of distinct CDR3 sequences, with approximately 19% observed a single time. This CDR3 comprises 15 residues. CDR1 is MNHEY, CDR2 SVGAGI, per germline. V lost 6 bases to trimming and J lost 2 bases; unmatched junction nucleotides: 6. The chain joins TRBV6-5 to TRBJ2-2, with TRBD1 identical over 7 bases. The sequence was obtained from an adult woman who had mild COVID-19 (a few samples of this study predate the infection). Cell type and time point are not known. Sample: PBMCs or a T cell subset sorted from them (not recorded which). CDR3 in DNA: TGTGCCAGCAGCACGGACAGGATCAACACCGGGGAGCTGTTTTTT. Its protein product is CASSTDRINTGELFF.